The 26 T cell receptor beta chains below were found in one sample sequenced in a study of PD-1 blockade in mismatch repair-deficient tumors. Assay: immunoSEQ multiplex PCR; the TCRdb copy retains only in-frame clones and omits some. The table includes roughly 110,000 clones, over 65% detected once. Sequencing used peripheral blood, obtained 60 to 65 weeks after starting pembrolizumab. These receptors came from an adult with mismatch repair-deficient cancer.

This clone was counted once. The chain links TRBV6-5 to TRBJ1-2; 8 bases line up with TRBD1. CDR3 length: 13 amino acids. The germline V gene has CDR1 MNHEY and CDR2 SVGAGI. V lost 5 bases to trimming and J lost 9 bases; unmatched junction nucleotides: 8. The CDR3 DNA follows: TGTGCCAGCAGTCCTCAAGCAGGGGGCAGCTACACCTTC. It codes for CASSPQAGGSYTF.

The chain uses TRBV19 and TRBJ1-5; maybe TRBD1 (6 bases). Germline V CDR1 and CDR2: LNHDA, SQIVND (reference sequence). V lost 6 bases and J 4 bases, leaving 16 bases between the germline ends. This CDR3 contains 15 residues. In DNA, the CDR3 is TGTGCCAGTAGCCGTAACAGGGCCCGGAATCAGCCCCAGCATTTT. Amino acid sequence: CASSRNRARNQPQHF.

This clone was detected only a few times. The chain is built from TRBV5-1 and TRBJ1-1; no clear D. CDR3 size: 15 residues. Looked up from germline, CDR1 is SGHRS and CDR2 is YFSETQ. V was clipped by 1 base and J by 1 base, with 11 bases between them. The DNA of the CDR3 is TGCGCCAGCAGCTTGAGTGGTTCGGGGAACACTGAAGCTTTCTTT. Its protein product is CASSLSGSGNTEAFF.

This clone was observed a handful of times. DNA of the CDR3: TGCGCCAGCAGCTGGACGATAGCGACATTAAACAATGAGCAGTTCTTC. Translating gives CASSWTIATLNNEQFF. V gene TRBV5-1 combines with J gene TRBJ2-1; D perhaps matches TRBD2 (5 bases). CDR3 length: 16 residues. Trimming removed 3 bases from V and 5 bases from J, with 18 bases in between. Germline CDR1 and CDR2: SGHRS and YFSETQ.

The chain joins TRBV11-2 to TRBJ1-2; a weak D match, TRBD1 (5 bases). The CDR3 sequence is 15 residues long. Germline CDR1 reads SGHAT; CDR2 reads FQNNGV. Trimming cost V 1 base and J 9 bases, with 18 bases left between them. The CDR3 DNA is TGTGCCAGCAGCTTAGGAATAATCTCCAGGGACCGCTACACCTTC. This encodes CASSLGIISRDRYTF.

The chain joins TRBV10-2 to TRBJ2-2; D not resolved. CDR3 length: 11 amino acids. Trimming left V 9 bases short and J 6 bases short, with 8 bases between. Germline assignment: CDR1 WSHSY and CDR2 SAAADI. CDR3 loop: CASSLPGELFF. In nucleotides, the CDR3 is TGCGCCAGTAGTCTTCCCGGGGAGCTGTTTTTT.

The chain employs TRBV11-1 and TRBJ2-1, with 7 bases fitting TRBD1. Germline trimming cut 1 base from V and 5 bases from J; bases unmatched to any gene: 11. This CDR3 comprises 17 residues. Germline V gene data show CDR1 as SGHAT and CDR2 as FQDESV (reference sequence). CDR3 DNA: TGTGCCAGCAGCTTAGATCGTGGGACAGAAAACAACAATGAGCAGTTCTTC. Translation gives CASSLDRGTENNNEQFF.

The chain is built from TRBV5-6 and TRBJ1-1; D perhaps matches TRBD1 (6 bases). Trimming shortened V by 3 bases and J by 1 base, and 10 bases separated the two germline ends. Germline CDR1 and CDR2: SGHDT and YYEEEE. The CDR3 consists of 14 residues. CDR3 nucleotide sequence: TGTGCCAGCAGCTCTACAGGGCAGAACACTGAAGCTTTCTTT. It specifies CASSSTGQNTEAFF.

The gene calls are TRBV5-1 and TRBJ1-3; D might be TRBD1 (5 bases). Trimming pared 3 bases from V and 4 bases from J, leaving 20 bases between. The germline V gene has CDR1 SGHRS and CDR2 YFSETQ. The CDR3 is 17 residues long. The CDR3 nucleotides are TGCGCCAGCAGCTCCCTTCAACCCGGGACGGCCGGAAACACCATATATTTT. This gives the protein CASSSLQPGTAGNTIYF. The whole variable domain, remainder taken from reference TRBV5-1 and TRBJ1-3, is KAGVTQTPRYLIKTRGQQVTLSCSPISGHRSVSWYQQTPGQGLQFLFEYFSETQRNKGNFPGRFSGRQFSNSRSEMNVSTLELGDSALYLCASSSLQPGTAGNTIYFGEGSWLTVV.

CDR3 loop: CASSASGTGTYEQYF. Here the CDR3 DNA reads TGTGCCAGTAGTGCCAGTGGGACAGGGACCTACGAGCAGTACTTC. The genes are TRBV19 and TRBJ2-7, with TRBD1 identical over 9 bases. CDR1 LNHDA and CDR2 SQIVND come from the germline V gene (reference sequence). CDR3 length: 15 amino acids. V lost 5 bases to trimming and J lost 2 bases; unmatched junction nucleotides: 7.

Only one count was recorded for this clone. V and J are TRBV30 and TRBJ2-1, with 7 positions matching TRBD1. The CDR3 sequence is 16 residues long. In germline, CDR1 is GTSNPN, CDR2 SVGIG (reference sequence). The J segment lost 5 bases and the V segment lost 3 bases, leaving 13 bases of the junction unmatched. The CDR3 nucleotides are TGTGCCTGGAGCCGGAGATTAGACAGGGTCAACAATGAGCAGTTCTTC. Encoded protein: CAWSRRLDRVNNEQFF.

The chain couples TRBV30 to TRBJ2-5, with 8 bases matching TRBD2. With V trimmed by 0 bases and J by 7 bases, 13 bases remained unmatched. The CDR3 extends over 16 amino acids. Germline loops: CDR1 GTSNPN, CDR2 SVGIG (reference sequence). CDR3 protein: CAWSVQRLAYTRTQYF. DNA of the CDR3: TGTGCCTGGAGTGTACAGAGACTAGCGTACACCAGGACCCAGTACTTC.

V usage is TRBV9 and J usage is TRBJ1-1, with no clear D. CDR3 length: 12 amino acids. The germline CDR1 and CDR2 sequences are SGDLS and YYNGEE. Trimming removed 4 bases from V and 11 bases from J, with 15 bases in between. Here the CDR3 reads CASSPPGSTAFF. The CDR3 DNA is TGTGCCAGCAGCCCCCCCGGGTCGACCGCTTTCTTT.

This clone has only a few counts. The CDR3 spells CASSTPVGAAKNIQYF. The CDR3 DNA is TGTGCCAGCAGTACACCGGTAGGGGCGGCCAAAAACATTCAGTACTTC. The chain has TRBV5-4 and TRBJ2-4; D may be TRBD1 (5 bases). Trimming removed 5 bases at V and 1 base at J, with 16 bases between. This CDR3 is built from 16 residues. Germline values: CDR1 SGHNT, CDR2 YYREEE (reference sequence).

The chain employs TRBV5-6 and TRBJ2-6; D ambiguous. V was trimmed by 5 bases and J by 1 base, leaving 7 bases between them. This CDR3 region has 14 residues. CDR1 is SGHDT and CDR2 is YYEEEE in the germline V gene. The CDR3 DNA reads TGTGCCAGCAGTGTAGCTTCTGGGGCCAACGTCCTGACTTTC. Encoded protein: CASSVASGANVLTF.

The genes are TRBV4-1 and TRBJ1-1; D uncertain. CDR1 and CDR2 from the germline V gene are MGHRA and YSYEKL. This CDR3 spans 12 amino acids. V lost 5 bases, J lost 3 bases, and 7 bases lay in between. The CDR3 region has the DNA TGCGCCAGCAGCTATCCGTACACTGAAGCTTTCTTT. Translation gives CASSYPYTEAFF.

This clone has just one count. The CDR3 DNA sequence: TGCGCCAGCAGCTTGGCGCAGGGGGCTGCTAACTATGGCTACACCTTC. It specifies CASSLAQGAANYGYTF. The chain has TRBV5-1 and TRBJ1-2; 8 bases align to TRBD1. J lost 0 bases, V lost 0 bases, and 4 bases had no gene match. The CDR3 totals 16 residues. Germline CDR1 is SGHRS and CDR2 is YFSETQ.

This chain links TRBV7-9 with TRBJ1-1; D is perhaps TRBD1 (6 bases). V shed 1 base and J shed 6 bases, with 15 bases lying between them. Germline lookup yields CDR1 SEHNR and CDR2 FQNEAQ (reference sequence). This CDR3 has 15 residues. The CDR3 loop is CASSLDEGVGSEAFF. CDR3 coding DNA: TGTGCCAGCAGCTTAGACGAGGGGGTGGGATCTGAAGCTTTCTTT.

The chain employs TRBV4-1 and TRBJ2-2, with 10 positions matching TRBD2. There are 17 residues in the CDR3. Germline V gives CDR1 MGHRA, CDR2 YSYEKL. Trimming removed 0 bases from V and 4 bases from J; junction bases left unmatched: 5. The CDR3 reads CASSQEASGRATGELFF. In DNA, the CDR3 is TGCGCCAGCAGCCAAGAGGCGAGCGGGAGGGCCACCGGGGAGCTGTTTTTT.

This clone turned up a few times. The rearrangement links TRBV27 to TRBJ1-5; TRBD1 matches at 9 bases. V trimming: 6 bases; J trimming: 5 bases; junction bases outside the gene matches: 8. CDR1 is MNHEY, CDR2 SMNVEV, per germline (reference sequence). The length of the CDR3 is 15 residues. CDR3 protein: CASSPGQGADQPQHF. CDR3 coding DNA: TGTGCCAGCAGCCCGGGACAGGGAGCCGATCAGCCCCAGCATTTT.

The chain carries TRBV11-2 and TRBJ2-7, with D perhaps being TRBD1 or TRBD2 (6 bases each). Germline V gives CDR1 SGHAT, CDR2 FQNNGV. The CDR3 spans 14 residues. V was shortened by 9 bases and J by 6 bases, with 21 bases between the two germline ends. CDR3 DNA: TGTGCCAGTAACCCCGGGGGACAAAAGACCGAGCAGTACTTC. Translated: CASNPGGQKTEQYF.

The chain recombines TRBV7-4 with TRBJ2-1; TRBD2 is a possible D gene (6 bases). The ends were cut back, 2 bases at V and 4 bases at J, with 24 bases in the middle. Germline CDR1 SGHVT, CDR2 SQSDAQ. This CDR3 is built from 19 residues. The CDR3 region has the DNA TGTGCCAGCAGCTTAACCCGACCTTCCGGTAGCGGCACATACAATGAGCAGTTCTTC. Translating gives CASSLTRPSGSGTYNEQFF.

The table lists this clone with a few counts. J is TRBJ1-2 and V is TRBV19; 12 bases fit TRBD1. Germline assignment: CDR1 LNHDA and CDR2 SQIVND (reference sequence). V dropped 5 bases and J dropped 8; count of bases not matched to a gene: 3. The CDR3 runs to 13 residues. Written as DNA, the CDR3 is TGTGCCAGTAGTCGGGACAGGGGGCAAGGCTACACCTTC. Amino acids: CASSRDRGQGYTF.

The chain employs TRBV5-6 and TRBJ1-4; 9 nucleotides line up with TRBD1. Germline V lookup: CDR1 SGHDT, CDR2 YYEEEE. Trimming removed 3 bases from V and 8 bases from J; junction bases left unmatched: 5. This CDR3 is built from 14 residues. In nucleotides, the CDR3 is TGTGCCAGCAGCTGGTACGGACAGGGGGAAAAACTGTTTTTT. It translates to CASSWYGQGEKLFF.

This chain uses TRBV6-6 with TRBJ2-3; no definite D call. V was clipped by 0 bases and J by 5 bases, with 0 bases between them. Germline CDR1 and CDR2: MNHNY and SVGAGI (reference sequence). The CDR3 is 11 amino acids. The CDR3 protein is CASSYSDTQYF. CDR3 coding DNA: TGTGCCAGCAGTTACTCAGATACGCAGTATTTT.

This clone has only a few counts. The chain links TRBV7-9 to TRBJ2-3, with D perhaps TRBD2 (6 bases). The V end was cut by 4 bases, the J end by 4 bases, with 12 bases between. Germline CDR1 SEHNR, CDR2 FQNEAQ (reference sequence). This CDR3 has 14 amino acids. CDR3 sequence (DNA): TGTGCCAGCAGCTCTGGCAGGGAGGCAGATACGCAGTATTTT. Residues: CASSSGREADTQYF.